This TCR beta chain derives from a study of blood T cell repertoires in COVID-19. Across the study: Samples representing acute and convalescent COVID-19 were sourced from the United States, Italy and Spain.

Seattle researchers signed up patients amid active infection and tracked them longitudinally. As processed by the authors: The authors estimated nucleated cell counts from reference gene primer amplification. Profiled with immunoSEQ multiplex PCR; TCRdb holds only in-frame clones, not every one. V and J calls and clone size come straight from that table; D and trimming were deduced from the DNA. The sample carries 150,000 to 200,000 clones, less than 90% recorded once. The sequenced material came from peripheral blood. The TCR originated in a woman between 55 and 75 years old with COVID-19, enrolled during active disease.

CDR3 nucleotides: TGTGCCAGCAGCCAAGGCATACTTCCCGGGACAGGGGGCGACGAGCAGTACTTC. This translates into CASSQGILPGTGGDEQYF. This chain joins TRBV4-2 and TRBJ2-7; 12 nucleotides match TRBD1. The J segment lost 5 bases and the V segment lost 1 base, leaving 12 bases of the junction unmatched. The CDR3 totals 18 residues. Germline CDR1 LGHNA, CDR2 YNFKEQ.